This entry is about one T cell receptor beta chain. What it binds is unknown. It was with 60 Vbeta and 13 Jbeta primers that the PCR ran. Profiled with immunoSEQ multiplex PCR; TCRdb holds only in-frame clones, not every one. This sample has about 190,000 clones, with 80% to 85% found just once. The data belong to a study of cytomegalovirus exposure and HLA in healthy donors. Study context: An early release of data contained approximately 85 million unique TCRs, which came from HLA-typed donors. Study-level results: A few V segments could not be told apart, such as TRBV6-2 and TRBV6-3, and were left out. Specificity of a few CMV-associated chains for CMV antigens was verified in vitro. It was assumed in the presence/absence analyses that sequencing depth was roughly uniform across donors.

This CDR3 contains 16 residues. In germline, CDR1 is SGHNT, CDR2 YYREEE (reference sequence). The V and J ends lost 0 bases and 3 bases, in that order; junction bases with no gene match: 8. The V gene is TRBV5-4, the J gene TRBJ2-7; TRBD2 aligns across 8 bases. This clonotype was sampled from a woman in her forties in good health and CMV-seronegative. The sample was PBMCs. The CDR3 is CASSLGGVAGHYEQYF. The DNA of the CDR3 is TGTGCCAGCAGCTTGGGTGGGGTAGCGGGACACTACGAGCAGTACTTC.